Listed below are T cell receptor beta chains from one sample, sequenced in a study of neurological immune-mediated disorders. TCRdb re-called the 5' RACE reads with MiXCR, one entry per CDR3 protein. The table includes 40,000 or so distinct CDR3 sequences, approximately 4.4% detected once. Sample: CD4+ T cells from blood. The receptors come from a man between 18 and 35 years old in good health. Each CDR3 is given with its conserved first and last residue. Fields, in order: CDR3 protein, J gene, V gene.

cdr3_aa: CASSLSGNYEQYF
j_call: TRBJ2-7
v_call: TRBV5-1

cdr3_aa: CASSPRQGASEAFF
j_call: TRBJ1-1
v_call: TRBV5-1

cdr3_aa: CASTLQGEGAEAFF
j_call: TRBJ1-1
v_call: TRBV5-1

cdr3_aa: CASSYTPTGGGTEAFF
j_call: TRBJ1-1
v_call: TRBV6-6

cdr3_aa: CASSLNRGEAFF
j_call: TRBJ1-1
v_call: TRBV5-1

cdr3_aa: CSASGTGNEKLFF
j_call: TRBJ1-4
v_call: TRBV20-1

cdr3_aa: CASSVSSRALEQYF
j_call: TRBJ2-7
v_call: TRBV5-1

cdr3_aa: CSARSRNTDTQYF
j_call: TRBJ2-3
v_call: TRBV20-1

cdr3_aa: CAISERTTGKEAFF
j_call: TRBJ1-1
v_call: TRBV10-3

cdr3_aa: CASTNDLKSSYEQYF
j_call: TRBJ2-7
v_call: TRBV28

cdr3_aa: CASSLDSPLFSGNTIYF
j_call: TRBJ1-3
v_call: TRBV13

cdr3_aa: CSADPGQGLDGYTF
j_call: TRBJ1-2
v_call: TRBV20-1

cdr3_aa: CASSSGMNTEAFF
j_call: TRBJ1-1
v_call: TRBV7-2

cdr3_aa: CASSGEGGSNQPQHF
j_call: TRBJ1-5
v_call: TRBV2

cdr3_aa: CASGLGTPGNEQFF
j_call: TRBJ2-1
v_call: TRBV12-5

cdr3_aa: CASSFSGGNTEAFF
j_call: TRBJ1-1
v_call: TRBV12-3/TRBV12-4

cdr3_aa: CASSFDPFETYEQYF
j_call: TRBJ2-7
v_call: TRBV5-1

cdr3_aa: CSALETSGITGELFF
j_call: TRBJ2-2
v_call: TRBV20-1

cdr3_aa: CASRDRRQGTNTEAFF
j_call: TRBJ1-1
v_call: TRBV27

cdr3_aa: CACTPGGGHPYEQYF
j_call: TRBJ2-7
v_call: TRBV12-3/TRBV12-4

cdr3_aa: CASSLDPSSNEQFF
j_call: TRBJ2-1
v_call: TRBV5-1

cdr3_aa: CASRTGPPARYEQYF
j_call: TRBJ2-7
v_call: TRBV5-5

cdr3_aa: CASSHALRRNTGELFF
j_call: TRBJ2-2
v_call: TRBV3-1

cdr3_aa: CSASRHGLEYQETQYF
j_call: TRBJ2-5
v_call: TRBV20-1

cdr3_aa: CASSLEGPNTGELFF
j_call: TRBJ2-2
v_call: TRBV5-1

cdr3_aa: CASSLAGQTSNEQFF
j_call: TRBJ2-1
v_call: TRBV5-1

cdr3_aa: CSATDGPAGNQPQHF
j_call: TRBJ1-5
v_call: TRBV20-1

cdr3_aa: CASSQGWGPYEQYF
j_call: TRBJ2-7
v_call: TRBV3-1

cdr3_aa: CSASFSQGILLGYTF
j_call: TRBJ1-2
v_call: TRBV20-1

cdr3_aa: CAWSRDLVSTDTQYF
j_call: TRBJ2-3
v_call: TRBV30

cdr3_aa: CASSQDPGPQYEQYF
j_call: TRBJ2-7
v_call: TRBV4-1

cdr3_aa: CASSPGTMEETQYF
j_call: TRBJ2-5
v_call: TRBV11-3

cdr3_aa: CASRGQEYTDTQYF
j_call: TRBJ2-3
v_call: TRBV12-3/TRBV12-4

cdr3_aa: CASSHPPRGGGQYF
j_call: TRBJ2-5
v_call: TRBV6-2/TRBV6-3

cdr3_aa: CASSFGTGGQPQHF
j_call: TRBJ1-5
v_call: TRBV7-9

cdr3_aa: CASSLRPQAHGYTF
j_call: TRBJ1-2
v_call: TRBV7-2

cdr3_aa: CASSFMEGSGNTIYF
j_call: TRBJ1-3
v_call: TRBV7-2

cdr3_aa: CASSLYGITEAFF
j_call: TRBJ1-1
v_call: TRBV5-1

cdr3_aa: CSGTGVNTEAFF
j_call: TRBJ1-1
v_call: TRBV20-1

cdr3_aa: CASSSSDRGGGYTF
j_call: TRBJ1-2
v_call: TRBV7-2

cdr3_aa: CSAKVQAGNTEAFF
j_call: TRBJ1-1
v_call: TRBV20-1

cdr3_aa: CASSLARFDTEAFF
j_call: TRBJ1-1
v_call: TRBV5-1

cdr3_aa: CASSLGTRLIGELFF
j_call: TRBJ2-2
v_call: TRBV5-5

cdr3_aa: CAIRTSGGTGELFF
j_call: TRBJ2-2
v_call: TRBV10-3

cdr3_aa: CASNGQNNEKLFF
j_call: TRBJ1-4
v_call: TRBV6-2/TRBV6-3

cdr3_aa: CASSLNPHSNEKLFF
j_call: TRBJ1-4
v_call: TRBV5-1

cdr3_aa: CASSEAGGRATYNSPLHF
j_call: TRBJ1-6
v_call: TRBV2

cdr3_aa: CSARDRQGWDQPQHF
j_call: TRBJ1-5
v_call: TRBV20-1

cdr3_aa: CASSQSGGALNIQYF
j_call: TRBJ2-4
v_call: TRBV5-6

cdr3_aa: CASSPLTGSTEAFF
j_call: TRBJ1-1
v_call: TRBV18

cdr3_aa: CASSRTEANYGYTF
j_call: TRBJ1-2
v_call: TRBV7-9

cdr3_aa: CASSLSESSGNTIYF
j_call: TRBJ1-3
v_call: TRBV7-2

cdr3_aa: CASSTRDRGYYGYTF
j_call: TRBJ1-2
v_call: TRBV3-1